This TCR beta chain was observed in a study of response to subunit inactivated influenza vaccine. Study conclusions and caveats: The authors offered the suggestion that each seasonal influenza vaccination recruits few new T cells.

The CDR3 is 16 amino acids. V was pared by 0 bases and J by 0 bases, with 11 bases between. The germline V gene encodes CDR1 LNHNV and CDR2 YYDKDF (reference sequence). TCRdb re-derived calls from the RT-PCR reads in MiXCR, one entry per CDR3 protein. The sample lists 550,000 to 800,000 distinct CDR3 sequences; around 14% were seen once. This clonotype was observed a few times. The antigen is unknown. The chain combines TRBV15 with TRBJ1-1, with D unresolved. This clonotype was obtained from a man aged 45-65 years who received an inactivated influenza vaccine. Material: PBMCs from blood, obtained about 11 days after vaccination. CDR3 nucleotide sequence: TGTGCCACCAGCAGAGAATCAAGGGCTTTGAACACTGAAGCTTTCTTT. Encoded protein: CATSRESRALNTEAFF.